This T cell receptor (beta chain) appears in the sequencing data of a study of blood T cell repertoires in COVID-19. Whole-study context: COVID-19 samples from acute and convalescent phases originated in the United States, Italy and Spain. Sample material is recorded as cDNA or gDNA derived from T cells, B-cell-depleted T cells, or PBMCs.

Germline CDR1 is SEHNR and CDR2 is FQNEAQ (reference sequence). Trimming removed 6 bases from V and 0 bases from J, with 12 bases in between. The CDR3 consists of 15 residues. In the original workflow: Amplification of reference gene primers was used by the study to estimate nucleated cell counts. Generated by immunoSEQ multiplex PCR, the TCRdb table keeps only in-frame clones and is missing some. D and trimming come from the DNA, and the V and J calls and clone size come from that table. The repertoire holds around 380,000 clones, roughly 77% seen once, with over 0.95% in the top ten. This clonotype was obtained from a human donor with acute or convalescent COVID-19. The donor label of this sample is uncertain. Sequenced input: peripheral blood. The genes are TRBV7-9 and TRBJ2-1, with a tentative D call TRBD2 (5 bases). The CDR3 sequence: CASRQRLSSYNEQFF. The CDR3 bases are TGTGCCAGCAGACAGAGACTAAGCTCCTACAATGAGCAGTTCTTC.